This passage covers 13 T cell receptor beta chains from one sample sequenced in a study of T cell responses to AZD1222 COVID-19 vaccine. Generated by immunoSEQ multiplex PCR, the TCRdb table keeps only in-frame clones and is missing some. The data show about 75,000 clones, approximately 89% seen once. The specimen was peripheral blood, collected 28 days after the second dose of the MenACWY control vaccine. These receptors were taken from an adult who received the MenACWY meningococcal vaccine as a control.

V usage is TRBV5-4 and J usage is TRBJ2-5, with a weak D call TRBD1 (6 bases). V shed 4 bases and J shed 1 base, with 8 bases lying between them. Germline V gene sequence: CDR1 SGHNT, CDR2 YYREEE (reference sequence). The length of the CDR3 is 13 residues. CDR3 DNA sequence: TGTGCCAGCAGCCCGGACAGCCAAGAGACCCAGTACTTC. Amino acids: CASSPDSQETQYF.

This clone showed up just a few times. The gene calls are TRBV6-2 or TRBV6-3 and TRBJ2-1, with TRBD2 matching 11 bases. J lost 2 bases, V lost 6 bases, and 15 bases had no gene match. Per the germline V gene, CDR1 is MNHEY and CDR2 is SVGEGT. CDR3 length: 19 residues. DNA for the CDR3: TGTGCCAGCAGCGAAGATTCCCTTCGACTAGCGGGGACCTACAATGAGCAGTTCTTC. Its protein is CASSEDSLRLAGTYNEQFF.

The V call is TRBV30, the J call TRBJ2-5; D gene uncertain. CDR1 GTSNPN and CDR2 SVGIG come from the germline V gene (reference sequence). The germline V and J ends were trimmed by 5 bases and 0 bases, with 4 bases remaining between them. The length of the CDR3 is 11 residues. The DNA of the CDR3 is TGTGCCTGGGGGTACCAAGAGACCCAGTACTTC. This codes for CAWGYQETQYF.

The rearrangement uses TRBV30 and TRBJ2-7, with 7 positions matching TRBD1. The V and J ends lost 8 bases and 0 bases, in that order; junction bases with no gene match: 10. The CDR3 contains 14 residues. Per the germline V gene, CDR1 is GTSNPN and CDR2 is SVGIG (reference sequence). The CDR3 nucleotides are TGTGCCCAATCGTCAGGGGGATACTCCTACGAGCAGTACTTC. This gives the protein CAQSSGGYSYEQYF.

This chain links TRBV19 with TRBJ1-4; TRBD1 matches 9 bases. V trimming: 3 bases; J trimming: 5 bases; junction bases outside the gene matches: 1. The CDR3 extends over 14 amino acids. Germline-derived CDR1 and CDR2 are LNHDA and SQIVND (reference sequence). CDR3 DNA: TGTGCCAGTAGTATGGGACAGGGAAATGAAAAACTGTTTTTT. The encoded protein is CASSMGQGNEKLFF.

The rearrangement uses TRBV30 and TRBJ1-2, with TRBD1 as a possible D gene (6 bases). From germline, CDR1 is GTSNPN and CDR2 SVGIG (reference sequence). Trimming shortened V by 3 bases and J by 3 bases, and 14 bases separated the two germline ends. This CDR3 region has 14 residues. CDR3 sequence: CAWRIQGIDYGYTF. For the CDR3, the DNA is TGTGCCTGGAGGATACAGGGTATAGACTATGGCTACACCTTC.

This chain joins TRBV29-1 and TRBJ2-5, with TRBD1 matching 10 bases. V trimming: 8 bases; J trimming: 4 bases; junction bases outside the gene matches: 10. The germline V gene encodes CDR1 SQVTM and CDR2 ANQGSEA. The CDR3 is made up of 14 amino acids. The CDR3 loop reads CSSIGTGVTETQYF. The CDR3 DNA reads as TGCAGCTCTATTGGGACAGGGGTGACAGAGACCCAGTACTTC. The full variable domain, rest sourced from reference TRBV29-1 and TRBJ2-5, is SAVISQKPSRDICQRGTSLTIQCQVDSQVTMMFWYRQQPGQSLTLIATANQGSEATYESGFVIDKFPISRPNLTFSTLTVSNMSPEDSSIYLCSSIGTGVTETQYFGPGTRLLVL.

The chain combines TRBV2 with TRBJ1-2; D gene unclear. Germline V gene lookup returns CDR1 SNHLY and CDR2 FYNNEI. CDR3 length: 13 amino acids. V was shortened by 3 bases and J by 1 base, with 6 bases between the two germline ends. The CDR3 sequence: CASSDRSNYGYTF. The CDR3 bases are TGTGCCAGCAGTGACAGGAGTAACTATGGCTACACCTTC. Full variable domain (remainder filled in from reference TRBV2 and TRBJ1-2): EPEVTQTPSHQVTQMGQEVILRCVPISNHLYFYWYRQILGQKVEFLVSFYNNEISEKSEIFDDQFSVERPDGSNFTLKIRSTKLEDSAMYFCASSDRSNYGYTFGSGTRLTVV.

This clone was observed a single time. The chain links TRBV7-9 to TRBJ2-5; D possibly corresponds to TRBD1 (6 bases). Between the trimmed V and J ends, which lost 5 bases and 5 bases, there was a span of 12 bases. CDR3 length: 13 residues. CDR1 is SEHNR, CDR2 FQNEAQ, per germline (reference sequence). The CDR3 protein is CASSPGVSETQYF. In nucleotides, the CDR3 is TGTGCCAGCAGCCCAGGGGTATCGGAGACCCAGTACTTC.

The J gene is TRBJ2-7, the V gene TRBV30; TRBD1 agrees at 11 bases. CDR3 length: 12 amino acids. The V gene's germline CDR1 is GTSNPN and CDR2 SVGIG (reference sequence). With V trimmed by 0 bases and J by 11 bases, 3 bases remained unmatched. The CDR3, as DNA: TGTGCCTGGAGTGTGGGACAGGGGGGGAAGTACTTC. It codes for CAWSVGQGGKYF.

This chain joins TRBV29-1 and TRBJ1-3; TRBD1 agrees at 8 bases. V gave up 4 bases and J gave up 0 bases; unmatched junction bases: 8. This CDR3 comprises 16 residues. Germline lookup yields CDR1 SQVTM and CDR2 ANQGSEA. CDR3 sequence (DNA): TGCAGCGTTGGGCTTGGACAGGGCCCCTCTGGAAACACCATATATTTT. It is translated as CSVGLGQGPSGNTIYF.

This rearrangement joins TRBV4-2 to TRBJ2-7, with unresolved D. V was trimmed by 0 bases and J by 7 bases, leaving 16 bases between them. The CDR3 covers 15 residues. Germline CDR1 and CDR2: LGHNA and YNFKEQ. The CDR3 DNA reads TGTGCCAGCAGCCAAGAAACGGGTACCTTGGGAGAGCAGTACTTC. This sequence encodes CASSQETGTLGEQYF.

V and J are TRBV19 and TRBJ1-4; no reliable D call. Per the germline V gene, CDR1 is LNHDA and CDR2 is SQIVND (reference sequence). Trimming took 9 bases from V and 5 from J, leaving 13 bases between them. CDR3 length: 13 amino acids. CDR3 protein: CASEPLGNEKLFF. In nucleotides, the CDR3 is TGTGCCAGCGAACCCCTCGGCAATGAAAAACTGTTTTTT.